This T cell receptor beta chain was profiled in a study of blood T cell repertoires in COVID-19. In the study overall: Samples taken during acute and convalescent COVID-19 were collected in the United States, Italy and Spain. PBMCs, B-cell-depleted T cells, or T cells provided the cDNA or gDNA that made up the material.

As handled by the study authors: Amplification with reference gene primers provided the estimates of nucleated cell counts. The assay was immunoSEQ multiplex PCR, and TCRdb's table has in-frame clones only and misses some. That table is the source of V, J and clone size, and D and trimming were worked out from the DNA. The sample yields 200,000 to 250,000 clones, 85% to 90% seen once. The V end lost 5 bases, the J end lost 10 bases, and 14 bases lay between the germline ends. The CDR3 spans 12 residues. Germline CDR1 reads ENHRY; CDR2 reads SYGVKD. Followed longitudinally, the Seattle patients had been enrolled during active infection. This clone has a single count.

The chain uses TRBV10-3 and TRBJ1-2; tentative D call: TRBD1 (6 bases). The specimen sequenced was peripheral blood. The TCR sequence derives from a man aged 45 to 65 with COVID-19, enrolled during active disease. CDR3 sequence: CAISWAGVDYTF. In nucleotides, the CDR3 is TGTGCCATCAGTTGGGCAGGGGTTGACTACACCTTC.